Listed below are T cell receptor beta chains from one sample, sequenced in a study of OX40 agonist ivuxolimab in advanced cancers. Generated by immunoSEQ multiplex PCR, the TCRdb table keeps only in-frame clones and is missing some. The sample lists about 32,000 clones, approximately 90% occurring once. The sample was CD4+ or CD8+ T cells sorted from blood, taken in a trial of the OX40 agonist ivuxolimab. The receptors were gathered from an adult with an advanced solid tumor such as melanoma, head and neck, liver or kidney cancer. The conserved cysteine and the conserved F or W are not part of the CDR3 here.

TRBJ2-7	TRBV27	ASSGTGSTYEQY
TRBJ1-1	TRBV5-5	ASSQALEAF
TRBJ1-2	TRBV4-1	ASSQITGGAGYGYT
TRBJ1-1	TRBV28	ASRLQGFTEAF
TRBJ2-7	TRBV28	ASSPTGTGKIYEQY
TRBJ2-7	TRBV27	ASSPAPYEQY
TRBJ2-1	TRBV30	AWSHGAGGYEQF
TRBJ2-7	TRBV10-3	ASGSGVEQY
TRBJ2-5	TRBV5-1	ASGGETQY
TRBJ1-6	TRBV28	ASSLGLGASPLH
TRBJ2-3	TRBV19	ASMPSSFSRLPQY
TRBJ2-1	TRBV29-1	SVEATGVGYNEQF
TRBJ2-7	TRBV28	ASQSTQSSYEQY
TRBJ2-1	TRBV28	ASSLDSGGFFNSYEQF
TRBJ1-5	TRBV5-8	ASSFFGGYSNQPQH
TRBJ1-2	TRBV7-9	ASSLGQYGYT
TRBJ1-6	TRBV13	ASSVRTGGNSPLH
TRBJ2-5	TRBV11-2	ASSPFARQETQY
TRBJ1-4	TRBV28	ASSLQTPNEKLF
TRBJ2-2	TRBV29-1	SVPRDTGELF
TRBJ2-1	TRBV9	ASSVAGSESSYNEQF
TRBJ1-1	TRBV28	ASRTENTEAF
TRBJ2-7	TRBV6-6	ASSYRILGEQY
TRBJ2-7	TRBV16	ASSQGPGLTSEQY
TRBJ2-1	TRBV27	ASVAGAPRYNEQF
TRBJ2-3	TRBV6-1	ASSERVPYTDTQY
TRBJ2-7	TRBV4-1	ASSQEYSGSSYEQY
TRBJ2-1	TRBV28	ASTFGTGGNNEQF
TRBJ2-1	TRBV15	ATSTGSWGGYNEQF
TRBJ1-5	TRBV10-3	ATRDSLGPQH
TRBJ1-5	TRBV5-5	ASSFTTGANNQPQH
TRBJ2-3	TRBV19	ASTSNADTQY
TRBJ1-4	TRBV15	ATSRDYREGSREKLF
TRBJ2-1	TRBV28	ASRPTGSLNEQF
TRBJ2-7	TRBV6-6	ASSYSQTGSSYEQY